This paragraph covers one T cell receptor (beta chain) sequence. Amplification used 60 Vbeta primers and 13 Jbeta primers. Method: immunoSEQ multiplex PCR; TCRdb's copy keeps in-frame clones and lacks some. The sample consists of some 170,000 clones, roughly 82% of them appearing once. The data originate from a study of cytomegalovirus exposure and HLA in healthy donors. The germline V gene encodes CDR1 SGHVS and CDR2 FNYEAQ. CDR3 size: 14 residues. V lost 2 bases and J 6 bases, leaving 13 bases between the germline ends. Sample: PBMCs. This chain connects TRBV7-6 to TRBJ1-1; tentative D call: TRBD1 (5 bases). The origin of this receptor is a man aged 50 to 59 in good health and CMV-seropositive. This chain's CDR3 is CASSLRRDSPEAFF. CDR3 in DNA: TGTGCCAGCAGCTTACGCAGGGATTCCCCTGAAGCTTTCTTT.